This entry lists 29 T cell receptor beta chains sequenced from one sample in a study of blood T cells in healthy people across ages. Using a J-beta primer mix together with a sample-barcoded 5' primer, a second PCR was run for about 6 to 11 cycles. One entry per CDR3 protein, called by TCRdb with MiXCR from the 5' RACE reads. The sample yields approximately 830,000 distinct CDR3 sequences, under 80% seen once. Sample: blood. All receptors derive from a man aged 25 to 40 in good health.

J is TRBJ2-1 and V is TRBV6-4; 9 positions match TRBD2. This CDR3 has 16 residues. CDR1 is MRHNA and CDR2 is SNTAGT in the germline V gene. Trimming cost V 0 bases and J 4 bases; bases outside gene matches: 4. The CDR3 loop reads CASSDSAAGGYNEQFF. The CDR3 DNA is TGTGCCAGCAGTGACTCTGCAGCGGGAGGTTACAATGAGCAGTTCTTC.

The rearrangement uses TRBV14 and TRBJ1-6; D is possibly TRBD1 (6 bases). Trimming removed 4 bases from V and 9 bases from J, with 10 bases in between. The CDR3 totals 13 residues. CDR1 SGHDN and CDR2 FVKESK come from the germline V gene. The CDR3 DNA follows: TGTGCCAGCAGCCCCGGACAGACTTCACCCCTCCACTTT. Amino acids: CASSPGQTSPLHF.

This chain links TRBV5-1 with TRBJ1-1; 8 nucleotides line up with TRBD1. With V trimmed by 2 bases and J by 4 bases, 7 bases remained unmatched. CDR1 is SGHRS and CDR2 is YFSETQ in the germline V gene. The length of the CDR3 is 15 residues. The CDR3 spells CASSLTGGEATEAFF. The CDR3 DNA reads as TGCGCCAGCAGCTTAACAGGGGGAGAAGCCACTGAAGCTTTCTTT. Combining the CDR3 with reference TRBV5-1 and TRBJ1-1 gives the whole variable domain KAGVTQTPRYLIKTRGQQVTLSCSPISGHRSVSWYQQTPGQGLQFLFEYFSETQRNKGNFPGRFSGRQFSNSRSEMNVSTLELGDSALYLCASSLTGGEATEAFFGQGTRLTVV.

The gene calls are TRBV6-8 and TRBJ2-3; D is ambiguous. From germline, CDR1 is MNHGY and CDR2 SAAAGT. The germline V and J ends were trimmed by 2 bases and 2 bases, with 14 bases remaining between them. The CDR3 has 16 amino acids. The CDR3, as DNA: TGTGCCAGCAGTTACCCATACCACGGCCCCACAGATACGCAGTATTTT. It is translated as CASSYPYHGPTDTQYF.

CDR3 region: CSARVGNRGNQPQHF. CDR3 bases: TGCAGTGCTAGGGTAGGGAACAGGGGCAATCAGCCCCAGCATTTT. This chain joins TRBV20-1 and TRBJ1-5; D is perhaps TRBD1 (6 bases). CDR1 and CDR2 from the germline V gene are DFQATT and SNEGSKA (reference sequence). The CDR3 is 15 amino acids. V lost 3 bases and J 2 bases, leaving 14 bases between the germline ends.

This clonotype turned up a few times. The chain links TRBV7-2 to TRBJ2-7, with TRBD1 matching 9 bases. The V gene's germline CDR1 is SGHTA and CDR2 FQGNSA. This CDR3 contains 14 residues. J lost 7 bases, V lost 3 bases, and 7 bases had no gene match. CDR3 nucleotide sequence: TGTGCCAGCAGCTTCACAGGGGGCTGGGAAGAGCAGTACTTC. It specifies CASSFTGGWEEQYF.

In its sample, this clonotype was seen once. The V call is TRBV9, the J call TRBJ2-3, with 11 bases identical to TRBD2. Germline V lookup: CDR1 SGDLS, CDR2 YYNGEE. J gave up 4 bases and V 0 bases, and 7 bases lay outside the gene matches. There are 17 residues in the CDR3. CDR3 nucleotides: TGTGCCAGCAGCGTAGGGCTACTAGCGGGGGACTCAGATACGCAGTATTTT. Protein sequence: CASSVGLLAGDSDTQYF.

The J gene is TRBJ1-4, the V gene TRBV20-1, with 8 bases fitting TRBD1. The junction had 11 bases not matched to a gene; V was cut back by 3 bases and J by 8 bases. CDR3 size: 15 residues. The V gene's germline CDR1 is DFQATT and CDR2 SNEGSKA (reference sequence). CDR3 region: CSASPGGRRDEKLFF. DNA of the CDR3: TGCAGTGCTAGCCCAGGGGGCCGGAGGGACGAAAAACTGTTTTTT.

The chain is built from TRBV20-1 and TRBJ2-5; 7 bases map to TRBD2. The junction had 5 bases not matched to a gene; V was cut back by 1 base and J by 0 bases. The CDR3 length is 15 residues. Germline-derived CDR1 and CDR2 are DFQATT and SNEGSKA (reference sequence). CDR3 sequence (DNA): TGCAGTGCTAGAGCGGGCGGGGGTCACCAAGAGACCCAGTACTTC. It codes for CSARAGGGHQETQYF.

This clonotype occurred a few times. CDR3 sequence: CASSQEGGARSEQYF. As DNA, the CDR3 is TGCGCCAGCAGCCAAGAAGGGGGCGCGCGAAGCGAGCAGTACTTC. V and J are TRBV4-3 and TRBJ2-4, with 7 positions matching TRBD1. With the DNA end fitting TRBJ2-7 better, the J assignment may be wrong. CDR3 length: 15 amino acids. Looked up from germline, CDR1 is LGHNA and CDR2 is YSLEER.

This sequence joins TRBV9 and TRBJ2-5, with D perhaps matching TRBD1 or TRBD2 (5 bases each). The J call is uncertain, as TRBJ2-7 better fits the DNA end. The CDR3 sequence is 15 residues long. From germline, CDR1 is SGDLS and CDR2 YYNGEE. The CDR3 here is CASSARGDGQYEQYF. In nucleotides, the CDR3 is TGTGCCAGCAGCGCTCGAGGGGACGGGCAATACGAGCAGTACTTC.

The chain employs TRBV6-5 and TRBJ2-3, with D perhaps TRBD2 (5 bases). The length of the CDR3 is 14 residues. In germline, CDR1 is MNHEY, CDR2 SVGAGI. Trimming shortened V by 4 bases and J by 5 bases, and 13 bases separated the two germline ends. The CDR3 DNA is TGTGCCAGCAGTTCGCGTCTACGGGGAGATACGCAGTATTTT. Encoded protein: CASSSRLRGDTQYF.

The CDR3 here is CASSYTGLNTEAFF. Written as DNA, the CDR3 is TGTGCCAGCAGCTATACAGGGCTGAACACTGAAGCTTTCTTT. J is TRBJ1-1 and V is TRBV7-2; D possibly corresponds to TRBD1 (6 bases). The CDR3 spans 14 residues. Germline loops: CDR1 SGHTA, CDR2 FQGNSA. V lost 4 bases and J 0 bases, leaving 9 bases between the germline ends.

This clonotype was found a few times. The V gene is TRBV27, the J gene TRBJ2-1, with D perhaps TRBD2 (6 bases). The V end lost 2 bases, the J end lost 2 bases, and 16 bases lay between the germline ends. The CDR3 consists of 17 residues. CDR1 is MNHEY, CDR2 SMNVEV, per germline (reference sequence). This CDR3 is CASSLTPGTGPYNEQFF. CDR3 coding DNA: TGTGCCAGCAGTTTAACCCCCGGGACTGGGCCCTACAATGAGCAGTTCTTC.

Regarding this clonotype: A single base separates this from a much larger clone, so it may be a read error. The chain combines TRBV6-5 with TRBJ2-7; D ambiguous. Germline V gives CDR1 MNHEY, CDR2 SVGAGI. This CDR3 is built from 14 residues. The ends were cut back, 0 bases at V and 7 bases at J, with 13 bases in the middle. CDR3 nucleotide sequence: TGTGCCAGCAGTTACTCGAGACATGGAAGTGAGCAGTACTTC. Translating it yields CASSYSRHGSEQYF.

This chain uses TRBV30 with TRBJ1-2, with TRBD1 as a possible D gene (6 bases). Deletions cut 3 bases from V and 7 bases from J, with 15 bases between. This CDR3 has 13 residues. CDR1 GTSNPN and CDR2 SVGIG come from the germline V gene (reference sequence). In nucleotides, the CDR3 is TGTGCCTGGAGCGGGCAGGGGATGTTTGGCTACACCTTC. Its translation: CAWSGQGMFGYTF. Full variable domain (missing parts from reference TRBV30 and TRBJ1-2): SQTIHQWPATLVQPVGSPLSLECTVEGTSNPNLYWYRQAAGRGLQLLFYSVGIGQISSEVPQNLSASRPQDRQFILSSKKLLLSDSGFYLCAWSGQGMFGYTFGSGTRLTVV.

The gene calls are TRBV5-1 and TRBJ1-1, with TRBD1 as a possible D gene (6 bases). CDR1 is SGHRS and CDR2 is YFSETQ in the germline V gene. V was clipped by 4 bases and J by 0 bases, with 13 bases between them. This CDR3 is built from 15 residues. CDR3 DNA sequence: TGCGCCAGCAGCATCGGGACAAGTGTGAACACTGAAGCTTTCTTT. Residues: CASSIGTSVNTEAFF. The full variable domain, with the rest looked up from reference TRBV5-1 and TRBJ1-1, is KAGVTQTPRYLIKTRGQQVTLSCSPISGHRSVSWYQQTPGQGLQFLFEYFSETQRNKGNFPGRFSGRQFSNSRSEMNVSTLELGDSALYLCASSIGTSVNTEAFFGQGTRLTVV.

This clonotype turned up a few times. This chain links TRBV4-2 with TRBJ2-7; no firm D call. The CDR3 contains 14 residues. Per germline, CDR1 LGHNA and CDR2 YNFKEQ. V was cut by 0 bases and J by 1 base, with 7 bases left in between. CDR3 sequence reads: CASSQERSSYEQYF. As DNA, the CDR3 is TGTGCCAGCAGCCAAGAAAGGTCTTCCTACGAGCAGTACTTC.

This clonotype was counted between two and nine times. The chain is built from TRBV5-1 and TRBJ1-4; no definite D call. Germline assignment: CDR1 SGHRS and CDR2 YFSETQ. The CDR3 runs 15 residues. V lost 1 base and J 8 bases, leaving 15 bases between the germline ends. CDR3 nucleotides: TGCGCCAGCAGCTTGTTGCCCGGTTCAAGGGAAAAACTGTTTTTT. Amino acids: CASSLLPGSREKLFF.

A few counts support this clonotype. V and J are TRBV7-2 and TRBJ1-2; D is ambiguous. Germline lookup yields CDR1 SGHTA and CDR2 FQGNSA. The ends were cut back, 5 bases at V and 11 bases at J, with 18 bases in the middle. This CDR3 is 13 amino acids long. The DNA of the CDR3 is TGTGCCAGCAGCCCCGGCCGCGGGCGAAAATACACCTTC. It translates to CASSPGRGRKYTF.

The rearrangement joins TRBV5-8 to TRBJ2-7; a weak D match, TRBD2 (5 bases). Germline V gives CDR1 SGHTS, CDR2 YDEGEE. CDR3 length equals 16 residues. V was shortened by 4 bases and J by 5 bases, with 22 bases between the two germline ends. CDR3 nucleotide sequence: TGTGCCAGCAGCCCCTGGGAAGACCCGATCGGGGACGAGCAGTACTTC. The encoded protein is CASSPWEDPIGDEQYF.

This clonotype was seen only once. V usage is TRBV12-3 or TRBV12-4 and J usage is TRBJ2-7; D ambiguous. Gene TRBJ2-5 matches the end of the DNA better, so the J call may be wrong. The CDR3 consists of 15 residues. CDR3 nucleotides: TGTGCCAGCAGTTTTACCCTCCGGGTAGGGGAGACCCAGTACTTC. Translation: CASSFTLRVGETQYF.

J is TRBJ1-1 and V is TRBV29-1, with a possible D match to TRBD1 (6 bases). This CDR3 contains 18 residues. Germline CDR1 reads SQVTM; CDR2 reads ANQGSEA. The V end lost 3 bases, the J end lost 2 bases, and 25 bases lay between the germline ends. CDR3 nucleotides: TGCAGCGTTGATACCCAAATAGGTCGGACAGTGAAAAACACTGAAGCTTTCTTT. This sequence encodes CSVDTQIGRTVKNTEAFF.

This chain joins TRBV23-1 and TRBJ2-3, with D uncertain. TRBV23-1 is annotated as an ORF whose role is uncertain. V lost 7 bases and J lost 4, with 6 bases in between. This CDR3 comprises 11 residues. DNA for the CDR3: TGCGCCAGCACCCCTCCAGATACGCAGTATTTT. As protein: CASTPPDTQYF.

This clonotype was counted once. The V and J genes are TRBV4-3 and TRBJ1-1; the D is unclear. The CDR3 runs 13 residues. V shed 1 base and J shed 3 bases, with 6 bases lying between them. Germline values: CDR1 LGHNA, CDR2 YSLEER. Here the CDR3 DNA reads TGCGCCAGCAGCCAAGGGGCCCACACTGAAGCTTTCTTT. Translated: CASSQGAHTEAFF.

The chain combines TRBV4-2 with TRBJ2-7; 10 bases map to TRBD2. This CDR3 contains 17 residues. Trimming took 0 bases from V and 2 from J; bases not matched to a gene: 7. Germline loops: CDR1 LGHNA, CDR2 YNFKEQ. The CDR3 reads CASSQDSQRGGAYEQYF. As DNA, the CDR3 is TGTGCCAGCAGCCAAGACTCCCAGCGGGGGGGCGCCTACGAGCAGTACTTC.

The V and J genes are TRBV20-1 and TRBJ2-7; 7 nucleotides line up with TRBD2. The end of the DNA is better explained by TRBJ2-5, so the J call may be wrong. CDR3 length: 15 amino acids. In germline, CDR1 is DFQATT, CDR2 SNEGSKA (reference sequence). CDR3 region: CSARRAGSARETQYF. The DNA for the CDR3 is TGCAGTGCTAGAAGAGCGGGGTCTGCCAGGGAGACCCAGTACTTC.

This clonotype came up once. This chain uses TRBV20-1 with TRBJ2-1; 7 bases map to TRBD2. With V trimmed by 6 bases and J by 8 bases, 7 bases remained unmatched. This CDR3 has 12 amino acids. From germline, CDR1 is DFQATT and CDR2 SNEGSKA (reference sequence). CDR3 loop: CSAPGRLDEQFF. For the CDR3, the DNA is TGCAGTGCACCCGGGAGGTTGGATGAGCAGTTCTTC.

This clonotype showed up just a few times. The rearrangement uses TRBV4-1 and TRBJ2-7, with D tentatively TRBD2 (5 bases). Germline CDR1 is MGHRA and CDR2 is YSYEKL. This CDR3 comprises 16 residues. Between the trimmed V and J ends, which lost 0 bases and 5 bases, there was a span of 17 bases. The CDR3 loop is CASSQDSASRSDEQYF. The CDR3 region has the DNA TGCGCCAGCAGCCAAGATTCTGCTAGCAGGTCCGACGAGCAGTACTTC.